This T cell receptor (beta chain) emerged from a study of blood T cell repertoires in COVID-19. At the level of the study: The analysed material was cDNA or gDNA that came from T cells, B-cell-depleted T cells, or PBMCs.

The CDR3 is made up of 12 amino acids. The V segment lost 3 bases and the J segment 14 bases; nucleotides outside the gene matches: 7. Produced via immunoSEQ multiplex PCR; TCRdb's table is partial and in-frame only. This sample has about 300,000 clones, with about 85% found just once. The receptor was isolated from a woman between 50 and 59 years old who had recovered from COVID-19. The sample consisted of PBMCs or T cells enriched from blood (not recorded which). This chain links TRBV12-3 or TRBV12-4 with TRBJ1-5; 7 bases match TRBD1. Here the CDR3 reads CASSFVGTEKHF. In DNA form, the CDR3 reads TGTGCCAGCAGTTTCGTTGGGACAGAAAAGCATTTT.